These T cell receptor beta chains were read from a single sample in a study of blood T cell repertoires in COVID-19. The assay was immunoSEQ multiplex PCR, and TCRdb's table has in-frame clones only and misses some. The sample holds 75,000 to 90,000 clones; about 73% are singletons and the top ten take approximately 34%. Sequenced material: peripheral blood. Receptors originate from a man between 60 and 70 years old with COVID-19, enrolled during active disease. CDR3s include the opening cysteine and the closing phenylalanine or tryptophan. The order of the fields is V gene, CDR3 length, clone size, J gene, D gene, CDR3 protein, CDR3 DNA. The D gene is left open where the match is weak. Rows may omit the clone size; those that give it use once, few, many or a size class.

TRBV5-6	14	.	TRBJ2-3	TRBD2	CASSLAGGVDTQYF	TGTGCCAGCAGCTTGGCGGGAGGGGTAGATACGCAGTATTTT
TRBV30	10	once	TRBJ2-7	.	CASGQNEQYF	TGTGCCTCCGGACAGAACGAGCAGTACTTC
TRBV4-2	14	.	TRBJ1-1	.	CASSLKEGDTEAFF	TGTGCCAGCAGCCTAAAAGAAGGGGACACTGAAGCTTTCTTT
TRBV7-2	16	.	TRBJ2-1	TRBD2	CASSLGTSGTYNEQFF	TGTGCCAGCAGCCTTGGGACTAGCGGGACCTACAATGAGCAGTTCTTC
TRBV11-2	15	.	TRBJ1-2	TRBD1	CASSLDVGQVYGYTF	TGTGCCAGCAGCTTAGATGTGGGACAGGTGTATGGCTACACCTTC
TRBV3-1/TRBV3-2	16	.	TRBJ2-7	TRBD2	CASSQDLAGVSYEQYF	TGTGCCAGCAGCCAAGATCTAGCGGGGGTATCCTACGAGCAGTACTTC
TRBV5-1	16	.	TRBJ2-5	TRBD2	CASSLVASGGRETQYF	TGCGCCAGCAGCTTGGTCGCTAGCGGGGGGAGAGAGACCCAGTACTTC
TRBV29-1	13	.	TRBJ1-4	.	CSAQRDKNEKLFF	TGCAGCGCCCAGCGGGACAAGAATGAAAAACTGTTTTTT
TRBV7-9	14	.	TRBJ2-7	TRBD1	CASSLAGQAYEQYF	TGTGCCAGCAGCTTAGCAGGACAGGCCTACGAGCAGTACTTC
TRBV18	15	.	TRBJ1-2	TRBD1	CASSPGQGGPYGYTF	TGTGCCAGCTCACCCGGTCAGGGGGGCCCCTATGGCTACACCTTC
TRBV25-1	16	.	TRBJ2-7	TRBD1	CASSEAVRQGPYEQYF	TGTGCCAGCAGTGAAGCCGTCCGACAGGGACCCTACGAGCAGTACTTC
TRBV7-3	15	.	TRBJ2-7	TRBD2	CASSPTSGGAYEQYF	TGTGCCAGCAGCCCTACTAGCGGGGGAGCCTACGAGCAGTACTTC
TRBV3-1/TRBV3-2	15	.	TRBJ2-1	TRBD2	CASRPSGRNPNEQFF	TGTGCCAGCAGACCAAGCGGGAGAAACCCCAATGAGCAGTTCTTC
TRBV28	15	few	TRBJ1-5	.	CASRRQEPDNQPQHF	TGTGCCAGCAGACGACAGGAGCCCGACAATCAGCCCCAGCATTTT
TRBV29-1	13	.	TRBJ2-7	TRBD1	CSVGDSRVYEQYF	TGCAGCGTTGGGGACAGCCGCGTATACGAGCAGTACTTC
TRBV6-2/TRBV6-3	14	.	TRBJ2-7	.	CASSYWGERYEQYF	TGTGCCAGCAGTTACTGGGGAGAACGGTACGAGCAGTACTTC
TRBV30	13	.	TRBJ1-6	.	CAGTGEFGSPLHF	TGTGCCGGCACCGGGGAATTTGGTTCACCCCTCCACTTT
TRBV30	12	.	TRBJ2-7	TRBD1	CAWTTGTYEQYF	TGTGCCTGGACGACAGGGACCTACGAGCAGTACTTC
TRBV27	17	.	TRBJ1-5	.	CASSLFLGVGSNQPQHF	TGTGCCAGCAGTTTATTTCTAGGGGTCGGAAGCAATCAGCCCCAGCATTTT
TRBV5-4	17	.	TRBJ2-5	TRBD2	CASSPGTSGGAQETQYF	TGTGCCAGCAGCCCCGGGACTAGCGGGGGGGCCCAAGAGACCCAGTACTTC
TRBV10-3	14	.	TRBJ2-6	.	CAISGASGANVLTF	TGTGCCATCAGTGGGGCCTCTGGGGCCAACGTCCTGACTTTC
TRBV7-9	14	once	TRBJ1-2	TRBD1	CASSRQGVNYGYTF	TGTGCCAGCAGCCGGCAGGGGGTAAACTATGGCTACACCTTC
TRBV11-3	14	.	TRBJ2-3	TRBD2	CASSSGRGTDTQYF	TGTGCCAGCAGTAGCGGGAGAGGCACAGATACGCAGTATTTT
TRBV18	12	.	TRBJ2-2	.	CASSRGGGELFF	TGTGCCAGCTCACGGGGCGGCGGGGAGCTGTTTTTT
TRBV3-1/TRBV3-2	15	.	TRBJ2-4	TRBD1	CASSHRQGSKNIQYF	TGTGCCAGCAGCCATCGACAGGGCAGTAAAAACATTCAGTACTTC
TRBV5-1	14	.	TRBJ2-7	TRBD1	CASGQGTANYEQYF	TGCGCCAGCGGCCAGGGGACAGCGAACTACGAGCAGTACTTC
TRBV7-2	14	.	TRBJ1-2	.	CASSLVGGNYGYTF	TGTGCCAGCAGCTTAGTGGGCGGGAATTATGGCTACACCTTC
TRBV5-6	16	.	TRBJ2-1	.	CASSSVEQSSYNEQFF	TGTGCCAGCAGCTCTGTGGAGCAGAGCTCCTACAATGAGCAGTTCTTC
TRBV6-1	15	.	TRBJ1-2	.	CASSEVTPRGYGYTF	TGTGCCAGCAGTGAAGTTACCCCTCGGGGCTATGGCTACACCTTC
TRBV9	17	few	TRBJ2-1	TRBD2	CASSPSPGTSGDNEQFF	TGTGCCAGCAGCCCTTCCCCTGGGACTAGCGGCGACAATGAGCAGTTCTTC
TRBV7-6	12	.	TRBJ2-7	.	CASSSLSYEQYF	TGTGCCAGCAGCTCCTTGAGCTACGAGCAGTACTTC
TRBV5-4	15	.	TRBJ2-7	TRBD1	CASSLGDRELGEQYF	TGTGCCAGCAGCTTGGGGGACAGGGAGTTAGGCGAGCAGTACTTC
TRBV7-8	17	medium-sized	TRBJ1-5	.	CASSPFQTGSWGQPQHF	TGTGCCAGCAGCCCGTTCCAAACAGGGTCCTGGGGTCAGCCCCAGCATTTT
TRBV20-1	18	.	TRBJ1-5	TRBD1	CSASQPWEGGLSNQPQHF	TGCAGTGCTAGTCAACCTTGGGAAGGGGGCCTTAGCAATCAGCCCCAGCATTTT
TRBV7-8	16	.	TRBJ1-1	TRBD1	CASSLETGIGLTEAFF	TGTGCCAGCAGCTTAGAGACAGGGATTGGGTTGACTGAAGCTTTCTTT
TRBV15	14	.	TRBJ2-7	.	CATSRDLGGYEQYF	TGTGCCACCAGCAGAGATCTGGGGGGCTACGAGCAGTACTTC
TRBV5-6	15	.	TRBJ2-5	TRBD2	CASTIGGGLQETQYF	TGTGCCAGTACGATAGGCGGGGGGCTCCAAGAGACCCAGTACTTC
TRBV2	15	.	TRBJ2-5	.	CASSVVGGVGETQYF	TGTGCCAGCAGTGTTGTAGGGGGGGTTGGGGAGACCCAGTACTTC
TRBV7-7	15	.	TRBJ2-5	TRBD1	CASSLTGQLQETQYF	TGTGCTAGCAGCCTGACAGGGCAACTACAAGAGACCCAGTACTTC
TRBV7-2	14	few	TRBJ1-1	.	CASSYTGKNTEAFF	TGTGCCAGCAGCTATACAGGGAAGAACACTGAAGCTTTCTTT
TRBV3-1/TRBV3-2	14	.	TRBJ2-2	.	CASSQSSGPGELFF	TGTGCCAGCAGCCAATCTTCGGGTCCCGGGGAGCTGTTTTTT
TRBV6-2/TRBV6-3	16	.	TRBJ2-4	.	CASSLPSTTVKNIQYF	TGTGCCAGCAGTCTCCCCAGTACTACTGTCAAAAACATTCAGTACTTC